The TCR beta chain described here comes from a study of T cell repertoires in cytomegalovirus infection. In the study overall: Public TCR beta signatures indicated both CMV infection and matching HLA type.

Study results and caveats: Dominant in the ex vivo response were TCR beta clonotypes restricted by HLA-C and specific for CMV.

CDR3 size: 14 residues. Germline V lookup: CDR1 KGHSH, CDR2 LQKENI. V was shortened by 2 bases and J by 0 bases, with 5 bases between the two germline ends. Details on this clonotype: The target antigen is unknown.

Via MiXCR, TCRdb re-called the reads, giving one row per CDR3 protein. This table has approximately 400,000 distinct CDR3 sequences, 31% appearing once. The chain employs TRBV18 and TRBJ1-3; no clear D. Sequencing used PBMCs. The receptor comes from a human donor in good health (CMV status not recorded). Some clones in this sample may be carry-over from other donors' samples. Here the CDR3 reads CASSPESSGNTIYF. CDR3 bases: TGTGCCAGCTCACCAGAGTCCTCTGGAAACACCATATATTTT.